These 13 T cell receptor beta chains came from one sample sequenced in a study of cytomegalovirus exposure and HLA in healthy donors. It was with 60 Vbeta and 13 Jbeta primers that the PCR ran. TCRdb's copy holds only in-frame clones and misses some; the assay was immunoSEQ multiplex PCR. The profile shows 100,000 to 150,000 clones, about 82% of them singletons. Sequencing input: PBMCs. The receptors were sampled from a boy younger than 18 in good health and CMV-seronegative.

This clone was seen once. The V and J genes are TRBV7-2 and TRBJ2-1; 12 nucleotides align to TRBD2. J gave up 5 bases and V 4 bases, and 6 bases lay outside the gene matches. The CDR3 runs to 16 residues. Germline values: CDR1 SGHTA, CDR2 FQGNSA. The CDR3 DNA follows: TGTGCCAGCAGCTCTCTAGCGGGAGGGGGCCACAATGAGCAGTTCTTC. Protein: CASSSLAGGGHNEQFF.

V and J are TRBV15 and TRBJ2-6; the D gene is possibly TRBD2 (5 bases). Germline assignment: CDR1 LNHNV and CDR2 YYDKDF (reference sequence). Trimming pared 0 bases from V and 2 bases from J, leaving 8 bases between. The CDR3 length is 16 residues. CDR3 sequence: CATSRERATGANVLTF. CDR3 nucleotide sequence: TGTGCCACCAGCAGAGAGCGGGCAACTGGGGCCAACGTCCTGACTTTC.

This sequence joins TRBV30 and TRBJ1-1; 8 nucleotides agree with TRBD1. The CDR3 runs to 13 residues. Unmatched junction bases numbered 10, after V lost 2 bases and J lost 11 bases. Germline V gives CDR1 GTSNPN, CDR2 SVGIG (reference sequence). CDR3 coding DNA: TGTGCCTGGAGTCCTTTTGGACAGGGATACGCTTTCTTT. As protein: CAWSPFGQGYAFF.

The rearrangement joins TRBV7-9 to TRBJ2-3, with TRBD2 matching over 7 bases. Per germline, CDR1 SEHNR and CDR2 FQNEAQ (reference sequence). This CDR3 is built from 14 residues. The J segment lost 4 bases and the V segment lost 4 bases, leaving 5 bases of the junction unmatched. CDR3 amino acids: CASSSTSMADTQYF. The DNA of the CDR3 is TGTGCCAGCAGCTCGACTAGCATGGCAGATACGCAGTATTTT.

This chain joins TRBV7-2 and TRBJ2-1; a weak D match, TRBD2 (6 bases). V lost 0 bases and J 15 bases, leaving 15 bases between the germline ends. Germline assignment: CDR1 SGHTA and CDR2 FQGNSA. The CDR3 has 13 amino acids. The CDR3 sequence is CASSLAARQGGFF. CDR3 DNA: TGTGCCAGCAGCTTAGCTGCGAGGCAGGGAGGGTTCTTC.

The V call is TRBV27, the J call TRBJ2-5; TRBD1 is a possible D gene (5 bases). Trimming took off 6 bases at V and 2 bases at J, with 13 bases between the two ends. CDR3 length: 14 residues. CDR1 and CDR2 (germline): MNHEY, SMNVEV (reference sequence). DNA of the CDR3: TGTGCCAGCAGCTTCTCAGGGCGTCAAGAGACCCAGTACTTC. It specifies CASSFSGRQETQYF.

This CDR3 reads CASGSPNTEAFF. The DNA of the CDR3 is TGTGCTAGTGGTTCCCCTAACACTGAAGCTTTCTTT. The V call is TRBV12-5, the J call TRBJ1-1; no firm D call. Trimming shortened V by 4 bases and J by 2 bases, and 5 bases separated the two germline ends. Germline V gene sequence: CDR1 LGHNT, CDR2 FRNRAP. This CDR3 region has 12 residues.

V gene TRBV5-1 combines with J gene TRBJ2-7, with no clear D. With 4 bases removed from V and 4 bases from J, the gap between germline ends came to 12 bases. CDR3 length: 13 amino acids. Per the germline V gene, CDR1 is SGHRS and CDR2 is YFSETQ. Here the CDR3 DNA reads TGCGCCAGCAGCCTGGCATACGGGTACGAGCAGTACTTC. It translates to CASSLAYGYEQYF.

The CDR3 DNA reads as TGCGCCAGCAGCTTGGGACTGAAGAGCGGGAAGAGCTCCTACGAGCAGTACTTC. Amino acid sequence: CASSLGLKSGKSSYEQYF. The V call is TRBV5-1, the J call TRBJ2-7; 7 positions agree with TRBD2. The V and J ends lost 0 bases and 0 bases, in that order; junction bases with no gene match: 12. The germline CDR1 and CDR2 sequences are SGHRS and YFSETQ. The CDR3 length is 18 residues.

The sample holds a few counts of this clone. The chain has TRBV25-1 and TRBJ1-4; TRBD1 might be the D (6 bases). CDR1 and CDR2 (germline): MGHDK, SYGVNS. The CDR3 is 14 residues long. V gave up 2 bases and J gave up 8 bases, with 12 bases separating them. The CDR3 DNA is TGTGCCAGCAGTGAAGGGGGGGCGGACGAAAAACTGTTTTTT. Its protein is CASSEGGADEKLFF. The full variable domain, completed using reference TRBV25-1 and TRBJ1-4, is EADIYQTPRYLVIGTGKKITLECSQTMGHDKMYWYQQDPGMELHLIHYSYGVNSTEKGDLSSESTVSRIRTEHFPLTLESARPSHTSQYLCASSEGGADEKLFFGSGTQLSVL.

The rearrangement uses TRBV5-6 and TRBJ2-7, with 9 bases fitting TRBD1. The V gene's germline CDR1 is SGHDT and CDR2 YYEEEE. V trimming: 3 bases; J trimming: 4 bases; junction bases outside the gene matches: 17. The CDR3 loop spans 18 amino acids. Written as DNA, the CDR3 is TGTGCCAGCAGCTCCGGGACAGGGTTCGTTCAGGATGGGTACGAGCAGTACTTC. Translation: CASSSGTGFVQDGYEQYF.

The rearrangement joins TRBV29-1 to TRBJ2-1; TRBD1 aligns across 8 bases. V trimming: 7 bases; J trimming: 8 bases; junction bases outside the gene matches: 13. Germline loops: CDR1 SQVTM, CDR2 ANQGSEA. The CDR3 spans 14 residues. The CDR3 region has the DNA TGCAGCGGGGGGGTGGGCGGACAGGGCGATGAGCAGTTCTTC. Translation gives CSGGVGGQGDEQFF.

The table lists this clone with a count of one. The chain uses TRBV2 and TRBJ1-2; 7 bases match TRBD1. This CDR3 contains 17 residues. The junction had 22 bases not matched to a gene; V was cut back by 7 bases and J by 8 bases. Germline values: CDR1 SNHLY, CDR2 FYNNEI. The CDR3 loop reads CASTSGAYGDRFLGYTF. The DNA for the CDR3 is TGTGCCAGCACCTCGGGTGCCTATGGGGACAGATTTTTGGGCTACACCTTC. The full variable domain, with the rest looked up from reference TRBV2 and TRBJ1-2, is EPEVTQTPSHQVTQMGQEVILRCVPISNHLYFYWYRQILGQKVEFLVSFYNNEISEKSEIFDDQFSVERPDGSNFTLKIRSTKLEDSAMYFCASTSGAYGDRFLGYTFGSGTRLTVV.